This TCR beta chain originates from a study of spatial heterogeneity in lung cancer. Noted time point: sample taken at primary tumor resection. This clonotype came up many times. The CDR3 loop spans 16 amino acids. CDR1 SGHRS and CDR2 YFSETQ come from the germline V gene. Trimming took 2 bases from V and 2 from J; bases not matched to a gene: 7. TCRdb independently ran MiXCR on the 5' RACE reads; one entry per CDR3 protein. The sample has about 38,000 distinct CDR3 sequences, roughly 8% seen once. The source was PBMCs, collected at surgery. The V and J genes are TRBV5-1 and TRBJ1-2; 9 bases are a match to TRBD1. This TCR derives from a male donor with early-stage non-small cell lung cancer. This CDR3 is CASSFTDRGLNYGYTF. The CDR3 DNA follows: TGCGCCAGCAGCTTTACCGACAGGGGGTTGAACTATGGCTACACCTTC.